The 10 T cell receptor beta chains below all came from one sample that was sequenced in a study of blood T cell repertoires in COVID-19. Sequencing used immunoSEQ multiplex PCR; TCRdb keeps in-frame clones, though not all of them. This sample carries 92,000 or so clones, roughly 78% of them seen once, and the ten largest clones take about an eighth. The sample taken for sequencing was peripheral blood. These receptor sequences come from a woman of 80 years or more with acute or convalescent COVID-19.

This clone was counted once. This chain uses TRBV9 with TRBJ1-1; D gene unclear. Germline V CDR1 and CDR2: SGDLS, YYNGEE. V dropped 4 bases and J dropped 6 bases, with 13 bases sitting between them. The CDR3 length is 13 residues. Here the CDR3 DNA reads TGTGCCAGCAGCCCTACCCCCCAATCTGAAGCTTTCTTT. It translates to CASSPTPQSEAFF.

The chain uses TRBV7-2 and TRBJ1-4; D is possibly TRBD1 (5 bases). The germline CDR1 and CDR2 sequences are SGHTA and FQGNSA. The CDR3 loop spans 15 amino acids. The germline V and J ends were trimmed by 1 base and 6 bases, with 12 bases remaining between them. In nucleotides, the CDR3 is TGTGCCAGCAGCTTAGTGGGGGGAGGGGATGAAAAACTGTTTTTT. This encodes CASSLVGGGDEKLFF. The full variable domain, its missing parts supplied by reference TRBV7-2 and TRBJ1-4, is GAGVSQSPSNKVTEKGKDVELRCDPISGHTALYWYRQSLGQGLEFLIYFQGNSAPDKSGLPSDRFSAERTGGSVSTLTIQRTQQEDSAVYLCASSLVGGGDEKLFFGSGTQLSVL.

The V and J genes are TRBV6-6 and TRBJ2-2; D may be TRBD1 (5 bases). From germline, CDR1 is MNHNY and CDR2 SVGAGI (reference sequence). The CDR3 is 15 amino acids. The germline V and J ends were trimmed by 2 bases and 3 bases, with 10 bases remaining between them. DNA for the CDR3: TGTGCCAGCAGTTACGCCAGGGCCGACACCGGGGAGCTGTTTTTT. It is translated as CASSYARADTGELFF.

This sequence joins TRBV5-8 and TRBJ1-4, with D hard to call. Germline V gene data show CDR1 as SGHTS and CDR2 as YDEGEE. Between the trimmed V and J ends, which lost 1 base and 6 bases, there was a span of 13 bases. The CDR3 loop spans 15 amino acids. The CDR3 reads CASSLLVGSYEKLFF. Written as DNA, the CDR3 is TGTGCCAGCAGCTTGCTGGTCGGTTCGTATGAAAAACTGTTTTTT.

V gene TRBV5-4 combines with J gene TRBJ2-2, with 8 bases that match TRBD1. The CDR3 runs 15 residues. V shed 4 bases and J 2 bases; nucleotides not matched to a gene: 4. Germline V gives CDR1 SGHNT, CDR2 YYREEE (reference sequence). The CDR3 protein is CASSDRGSNTGELFF. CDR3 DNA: TGTGCCAGCAGCGACAGGGGAAGTAACACCGGGGAGCTGTTTTTT.

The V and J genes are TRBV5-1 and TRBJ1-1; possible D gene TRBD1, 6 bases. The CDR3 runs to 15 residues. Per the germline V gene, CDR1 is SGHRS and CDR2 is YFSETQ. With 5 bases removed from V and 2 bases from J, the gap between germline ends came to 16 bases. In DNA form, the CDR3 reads TGCGCCAGCAGGCATGTTCGGACAGTTAACACTGAAGCTTTCTTT. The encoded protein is CASRHVRTVNTEAFF.

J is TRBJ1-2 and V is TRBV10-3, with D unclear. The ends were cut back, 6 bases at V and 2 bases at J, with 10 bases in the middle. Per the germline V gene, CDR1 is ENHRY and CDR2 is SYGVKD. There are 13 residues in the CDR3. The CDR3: CAISQEGNYGYTF. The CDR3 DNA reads TGTGCCATCAGCCAGGAGGGAAACTATGGCTACACCTTC.

This CDR3 reads CASSLGTRTGSNYGYTF. The CDR3 nucleotides are TGTGCCAGCAGCTTAGGGACCCGGACAGGGTCTAACTATGGCTACACCTTC. V and J are TRBV7-9 and TRBJ1-2; 8 nucleotides align to TRBD1. V was pared by 1 base and J by 0 bases, with 7 bases of the junction left unmatched. In germline, CDR1 is SEHNR, CDR2 FQNEAQ (reference sequence). The length of the CDR3 is 17 residues. Variable domain in full (rest from reference TRBV7-9 and TRBJ1-2): DTGVSQNPRHKITKRGQNVTFRCDPISEHNRLYWYRQTLGQGPEFLTYFQNEAQLEKSRLLSDRFSAERPKGSFSTLEIQRTEQGDSAMYLCASSLGTRTGSNYGYTFGSGTRLTVV.

The CDR3 DNA follows: TGCAGCGTTAGAGCAACTAATGAAAAACTGTTTTTT. Amino acid sequence: CSVRATNEKLFF. This chain joins TRBV29-1 and TRBJ1-4; D ambiguous. V dropped 5 bases and J dropped 0 bases, with 4 bases sitting between them. The CDR3 has 12 amino acids. Germline V gene lookup returns CDR1 SQVTM and CDR2 ANQGSEA.

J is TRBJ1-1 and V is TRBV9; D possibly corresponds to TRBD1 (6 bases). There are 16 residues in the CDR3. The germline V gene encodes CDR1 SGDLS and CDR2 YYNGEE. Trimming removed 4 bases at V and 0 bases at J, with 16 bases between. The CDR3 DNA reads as TGTGCCAGCAGCCCTGTTCTAGGGACACTGAACACTGAAGCTTTCTTT. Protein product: CASSPVLGTLNTEAFF.